The 8 T cell receptor beta chains presented below share a single source sample, sequenced in a study of STAT5B mutations in CD4+ large granular lymphocyte leukemia. TCRdb keeps only in-frame clones here, not all; method: immunoSEQ multiplex PCR. The sample records approximately 28,000 clones, about 89% being singletons. Material for sequencing was CD4+ T cells from blood buffy coats. Receptor source: a human donor in good health.

This chain links TRBV27 with TRBJ2-5, with TRBD2 identical over 9 bases. The CDR3 extends over 17 amino acids. Germline V gene lookup returns CDR1 MNHEY and CDR2 SMNVEV (reference sequence). The junction had 11 bases not matched to a gene; V was cut back by 5 bases and J by 1 base. CDR3 in DNA: TGTGCCAGCAGTCCATACCAACTAGCGGGCTTCCAAGAGACCCAGTACTTC. It is translated as CASSPYQLAGFQETQYF.

This clone was observed a few times. V gene TRBV10-3 combines with J gene TRBJ1-5; D is uncertain. Germline CDR1 ENHRY, CDR2 SYGVKD. The length of the CDR3 is 16 residues. With 0 bases removed from V and 5 bases from J, the gap between germline ends came to 14 bases. The CDR3 sequence is CAISESTDGSDQPQHF. The CDR3 nucleotides read TGTGCCATCAGTGAGTCGACGGACGGTTCGGATCAGCCCCAGCATTTT.

This rearrangement joins TRBV5-4 to TRBJ2-2; perhaps TRBD2 as D (6 bases). Germline V gene data show CDR1 as SGHNT and CDR2 as YYREEE (reference sequence). Trimming removed 0 bases at V and 0 bases at J, with 12 bases between. The CDR3 has 17 residues. In DNA form, the CDR3 reads TGTGCCAGCAGCTTGGCCCCATGGGGGGCGAACACCGGGGAGCTGTTTTTT. Amino acid sequence: CASSLAPWGANTGELFF. The variable domain in full, completed from reference TRBV5-4 and TRBJ2-2, reads ETGVTQSPTHLIKTRGQQVTLRCSSQSGHNTVSWYQQALGQGPQFIFQYYREEENGRGNFPPRFSGLQFPNYSSELNVNALELDDSALYLCASSLAPWGANTGELFFGEGSRLTVL.

This rearrangement joins TRBV9 to TRBJ1-1; D is perhaps TRBD1 (5 bases). CDR1 SGDLS and CDR2 YYNGEE come from the germline V gene. The CDR3 covers 14 residues. Trimming removed 2 bases at V and 3 bases at J, with 11 bases between. CDR3 in DNA: TGTGCCAGCAGCGTGGGGCAGTCTTACACTGAAGCTTTCTTT. Its translation: CASSVGQSYTEAFF.

V gene TRBV11-2 combines with J gene TRBJ2-5; the D gene is possibly TRBD2 (7 bases). The CDR3 has 14 residues. V shed 6 bases and J shed 4 bases, with 15 bases lying between them. Germline V gives CDR1 SGHAT, CDR2 FQNNGV. DNA for the CDR3: TGTGCCAGCAGGTTCTCGGGGGGCCGAGAGACCCAGTACTTC. The encoded protein is CASRFSGGRETQYF. Full variable domain (outside the CDR3, taken from reference TRBV11-2 and TRBJ2-5): EAGVAQSPRYKIIEKRQSVAFWCNPISGHATLYWYQQILGQGPKLLIQFQNNGVVDDSQLPKDRFSAERLKGVDSTLKIQPAKLEDSAVYLCASRFSGGRETQYFGPGTRLLVL.

The rearrangement links TRBV6-1 to TRBJ1-1, with D possibly being TRBD1 (5 bases). The CDR3 extends over 13 amino acids. Trimming took 4 bases from V and 9 from J, leaving 15 bases between them. Germline CDR1 reads MNHNS; CDR2 reads SASEGT. CDR3 protein: CASSVAPRDQAFF. The CDR3 DNA follows: TGTGCCAGCAGTGTTGCTCCCAGGGATCAAGCTTTCTTT.

The chain employs TRBV5-1 and TRBJ1-2; 8 bases align to TRBD1. V gave up 1 base and J gave up 5 bases; unmatched junction bases: 13. Germline-derived CDR1 and CDR2 are SGHRS and YFSETQ. The CDR3 has 17 amino acids. CDR3 sequence (DNA): TGCGCCAGCAGCTTGCGAGGACAGGGACTATTGGGGTATGGCTACACCTTC. It specifies CASSLRGQGLLGYGYTF.

This chain uses TRBV7-2 with TRBJ1-1, with D perhaps matching TRBD1 (5 bases). The length of the CDR3 is 15 residues. V was trimmed by 1 base and J by 0 bases, leaving 9 bases between them. Per germline, CDR1 SGHTA and CDR2 FQGNSA. CDR3 residues: CASSLVRTLNTEAFF. The CDR3 bases are TGTGCCAGCAGCTTAGTGCGGACACTGAACACTGAAGCTTTCTTT.